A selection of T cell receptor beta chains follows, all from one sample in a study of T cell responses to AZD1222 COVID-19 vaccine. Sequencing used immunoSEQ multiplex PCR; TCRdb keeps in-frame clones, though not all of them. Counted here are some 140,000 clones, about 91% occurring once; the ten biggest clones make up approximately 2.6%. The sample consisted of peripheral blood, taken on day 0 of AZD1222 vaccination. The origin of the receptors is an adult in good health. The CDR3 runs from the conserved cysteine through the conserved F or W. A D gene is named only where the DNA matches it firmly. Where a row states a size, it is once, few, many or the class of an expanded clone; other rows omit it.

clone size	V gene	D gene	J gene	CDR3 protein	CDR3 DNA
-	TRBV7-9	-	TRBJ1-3	CASLSSGNTIYF	TGTGCCAGTCTGTCCTCTGGAAACACCATATATTTT
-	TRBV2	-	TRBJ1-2	CASFRLRNYGYTF	TGTGCCAGCTTCCGGCTCAGGAACTATGGCTACACCTTC
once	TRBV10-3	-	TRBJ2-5	CAISESEGAGETQYF	TGTGCCATCAGTGAGTCGGAGGGGGCGGGGGAGACCCAGTACTTC
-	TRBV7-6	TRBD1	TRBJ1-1	CASSLGHRGTEAFF	TGTGCCAGCAGCTTAGGTCACAGGGGGACTGAAGCTTTCTTT
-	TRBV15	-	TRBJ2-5	CATSMEGRGGETQYF	TGTGCCACCAGTATGGAAGGTCGGGGTGGAGAGACCCAGTACTTC
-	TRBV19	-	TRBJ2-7	CASSREESYEQYF	TGTGCCAGTAGTAGGGAGGAATCCTACGAGCAGTACTTC
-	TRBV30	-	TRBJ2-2	CAWRRSGVGELFF	TGTGCCTGGAGAAGGAGTGGGGTCGGGGAGCTGTTTTTT
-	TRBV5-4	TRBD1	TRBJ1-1	CASSIDRGITEAFF	TGTGCCAGCAGCATAGACAGGGGGATCACTGAAGCTTTCTTT
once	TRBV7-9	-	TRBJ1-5	CASSLGRAGPQPQHF	TGTGCCAGCAGCTTAGGGAGGGCGGGCCCTCAGCCCCAGCATTTT
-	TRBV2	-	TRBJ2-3	CASSEASWGTDTQYF	TGTGCCAGCAGTGAAGCGAGTTGGGGGACGGATACGCAGTATTTT
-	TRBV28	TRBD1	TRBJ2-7	CASSRGTGGYEQYF	TGTGCCTCGAGTCGTGGGACAGGGGGCTACGAGCAGTACTTC
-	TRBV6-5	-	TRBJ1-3	CASSQGASSGNTIYF	TGTGCCAGCAGCCAAGGGGCTAGCTCTGGAAACACCATATATTTT
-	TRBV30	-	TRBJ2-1	CAWRTYHNEQFF	TGTGCCTGGAGGACTTACCACAATGAGCAGTTCTTC
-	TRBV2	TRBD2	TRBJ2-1	CASSSGLPSSYNEQFF	TGTGCCAGCAGTTCGGGACTACCAAGCTCCTACAATGAGCAGTTCTTC
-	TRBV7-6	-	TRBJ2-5	CASSLSRQETQYF	TGTGCCAGCAGCTTATCACGCCAAGAGACCCAGTACTTC
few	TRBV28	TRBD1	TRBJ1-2	CASSRGTGGRLSYGYTF	TGTGCCAGCAGCCGAGGGACAGGGGGAAGGCTTTCCTATGGCTACACCTTC
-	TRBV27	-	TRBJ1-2	CASSLSNARTIYGYTF	TGTGCCAGCAGTTTATCGAATGCGCGGACAATCTATGGCTACACCTTC
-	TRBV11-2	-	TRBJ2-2	CASSLRVAPELFF	TGTGCCAGCAGCTTACGCGTAGCGCCCGAGCTGTTTTTT
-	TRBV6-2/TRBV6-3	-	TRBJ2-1	CASSLQGGEQFF	TGTGCCAGCAGTCTGCAGGGGGGCGAGCAGTTCTTC
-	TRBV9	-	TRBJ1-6	CASSGVGAGVLKGSPLHF	TGTGCCAGCAGCGGTGTAGGGGCCGGGGTCTTAAAAGGATCACCCCTCCACTTT
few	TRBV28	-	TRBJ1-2	CASSDEGGYYGYTF	TGTGCCAGCAGCGATGAGGGGGGCTACTATGGCTACACCTTC
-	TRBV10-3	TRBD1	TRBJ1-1	CAIRPGQGMNTEAFF	TGTGCCATCAGACCCGGACAGGGAATGAACACTGAAGCTTTCTTT
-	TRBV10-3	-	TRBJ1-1	CAIRGRENTEAFF	TGTGCCATCAGGGGAAGGGAGAACACTGAAGCTTTCTTT
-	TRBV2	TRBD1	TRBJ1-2	CASAGTAVYGYTF	TGTGCCAGCGCGGGGACAGCAGTCTATGGCTACACCTTC
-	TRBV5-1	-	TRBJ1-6	CASSLERGENSPLHF	TGCGCCAGCAGCTTGGAGAGGGGAGAAAATTCACCCCTCCACTTT
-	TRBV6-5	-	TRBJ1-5	CASTTGGQGPQHF	TGTGCCAGCACCACTGGGGGGCAAGGGCCCCAGCATTTT
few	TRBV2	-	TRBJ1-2	CASSGQVNYGYTF	TGTGCCAGCAGTGGACAGGTTAACTATGGCTACACCTTC
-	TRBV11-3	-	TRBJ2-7	CASSSRGEAHEQYF	TGTGCCAGCAGCTCGAGAGGGGAAGCCCACGAGCAGTACTTC
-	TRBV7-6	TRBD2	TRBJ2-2	CASSLEGLAITGELFF	TGTGCCAGCAGCTTAGAGGGACTAGCGATTACCGGGGAGCTGTTTTTT
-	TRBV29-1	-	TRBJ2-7	CSVALGEQYF	TGCAGCGTCGCACTTGGCGAGCAGTACTTC
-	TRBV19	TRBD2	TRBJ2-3	CASSTEREHQDTQYF	TGTGCCAGTAGTACCGAGCGGGAGCATCAAGATACGCAGTATTTT
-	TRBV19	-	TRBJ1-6	CASSPGGRNSPLHF	TGTGCCAGTAGTCCGGGTGGTCGCAATTCACCCCTCCACTTT
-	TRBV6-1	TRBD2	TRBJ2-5	CASSDTSGYYQETQYF	TGTGCCAGCAGTGATACTAGCGGATACTACCAAGAGACCCAGTACTTC
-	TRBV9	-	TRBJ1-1	CASSAWAAGDTEAFF	TGTGCCAGCAGCGCCTGGGCCGCCGGGGACACTGAAGCTTTCTTT
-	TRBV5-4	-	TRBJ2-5	CASSSGSLGETQYF	TGTGCCAGCAGCTCCGGGAGTCTGGGAGAGACCCAGTACTTC
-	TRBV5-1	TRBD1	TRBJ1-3	CASSPGQVFGNTIYF	TGCGCCAGCAGCCCGGGACAGGTTTTTGGAAACACCATATATTTT
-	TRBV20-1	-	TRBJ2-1	CSASQPNEQFF	TGCAGTGCGTCACAACCGAATGAGCAGTTCTTC
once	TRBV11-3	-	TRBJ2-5	CASSPRMRAKGQETQYF	TGTGCCAGCAGCCCCAGGATGAGGGCGAAGGGGCAAGAGACCCAGTACTTC
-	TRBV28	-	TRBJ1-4	CATSGDTGATNEKLFF	TGTGCCACCTCAGGGGACACCGGTGCAACTAATGAAAAACTGTTTTTT
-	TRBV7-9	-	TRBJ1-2	CASSFIRGEGYTF	TGTGCCAGCAGCTTCATCAGGGGAGAAGGCTACACCTTC
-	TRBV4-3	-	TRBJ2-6	CASSQERFSGANVLTF	TGCGCCAGCAGCCAAGAGAGGTTCTCTGGGGCCAACGTCCTGACTTTC
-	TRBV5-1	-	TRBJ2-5	CASSFRQAETQYF	TGCGCCAGCAGCTTCCGACAGGCTGAGACCCAGTACTTC